This T cell receptor beta chain was observed in a study of cytomegalovirus exposure and HLA in healthy donors. 13 Jbeta primers and 60 Vbeta primers were used for the PCR. The assay was immunoSEQ multiplex PCR, and TCRdb's table has in-frame clones only and misses some. The sample contains 250,000 or so clones, around 90% of which appear only once. CDR3 length equals 15 residues. Germline CDR1 reads SEHNR; CDR2 reads FQNEAQ (reference sequence). V lost 4 bases to trimming and J lost 0 bases, with 9 bases between them. On this clone: Its antigen is not identified.

Whole-study results and caveats: Fewer N-insertions than the approximately 610-donor mean were reportedly shown by an Asian-associated ancestry cluster in a later analysis. Further analysis was carried out later, and it showed several of the most significant clusters appearing linked to common viral pathogens. HLA alleles were associated with some 17,000 TCR beta sequences in a later analysis at 0.05 false discovery rate.

The chain couples TRBV7-9 to TRBJ1-4; no clear D. Sequencing was performed on PBMCs. This sequence originates from a girl aged 2 to 9 in good health and CMV-seronegative. CDR3 sequence (DNA): TGTGCCAGCAGCTCCCCGACTACAACTAATGAAAAACTGTTTTTT. This sequence encodes CASSSPTTTNEKLFF.